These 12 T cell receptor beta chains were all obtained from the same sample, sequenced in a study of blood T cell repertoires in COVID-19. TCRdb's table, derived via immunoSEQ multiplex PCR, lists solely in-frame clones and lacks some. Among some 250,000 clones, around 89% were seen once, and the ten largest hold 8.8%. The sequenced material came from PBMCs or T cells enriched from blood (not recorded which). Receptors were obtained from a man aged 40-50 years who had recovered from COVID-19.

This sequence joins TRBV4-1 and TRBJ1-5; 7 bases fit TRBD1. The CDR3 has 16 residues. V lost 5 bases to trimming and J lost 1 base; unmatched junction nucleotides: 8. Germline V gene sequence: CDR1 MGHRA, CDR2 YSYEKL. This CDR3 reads CASSGIEQGSNQPQHF. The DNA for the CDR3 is TGCGCCAGCAGCGGCATCGAACAGGGGAGCAATCAGCCCCAGCATTTT.

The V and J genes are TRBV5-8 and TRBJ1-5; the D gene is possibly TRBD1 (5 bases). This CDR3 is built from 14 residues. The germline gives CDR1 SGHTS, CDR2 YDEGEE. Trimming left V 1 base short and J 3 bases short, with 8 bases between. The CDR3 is CASSLRGINQPQHF. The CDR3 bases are TGTGCCAGCAGCTTGCGGGGGATCAATCAGCCCCAGCATTTT. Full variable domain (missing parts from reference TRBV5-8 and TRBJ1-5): EAGVTQSPTHLIKTRGQQATLRCSPISGHTSVYWYQQALGLGLQFLLWYDEGEERNRGNFPPRFSGRQFPNYSSELNVNALELEDSALYLCASSLRGINQPQHFGDGTRLSIL.

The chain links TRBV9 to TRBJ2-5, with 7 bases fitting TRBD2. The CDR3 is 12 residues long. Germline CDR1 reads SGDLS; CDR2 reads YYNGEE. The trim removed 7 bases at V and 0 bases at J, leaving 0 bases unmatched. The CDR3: CASAGDQETQYF. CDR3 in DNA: TGTGCCAGCGCGGGGGACCAAGAGACCCAGTACTTC.

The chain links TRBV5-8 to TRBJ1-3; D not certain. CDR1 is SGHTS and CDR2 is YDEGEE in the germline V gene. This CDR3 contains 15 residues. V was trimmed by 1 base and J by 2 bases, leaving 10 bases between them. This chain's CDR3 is CASSLMVSAGNTIYF. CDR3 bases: TGTGCCAGCAGCTTGATGGTCTCGGCTGGAAACACCATATATTTT.

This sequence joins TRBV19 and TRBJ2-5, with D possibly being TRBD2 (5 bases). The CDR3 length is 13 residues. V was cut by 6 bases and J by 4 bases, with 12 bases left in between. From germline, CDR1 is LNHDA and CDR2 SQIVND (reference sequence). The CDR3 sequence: CASSDTSIETQYF. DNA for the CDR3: TGTGCCAGTAGCGACACTAGTATAGAGACCCAGTACTTC.

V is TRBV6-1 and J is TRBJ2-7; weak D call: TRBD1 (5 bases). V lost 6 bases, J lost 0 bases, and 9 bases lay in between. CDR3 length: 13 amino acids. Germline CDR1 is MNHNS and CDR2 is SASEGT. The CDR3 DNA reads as TGTGCCAGCAGACAGGAGAGCTCCTACGAGCAGTACTTC. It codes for CASRQESSYEQYF.

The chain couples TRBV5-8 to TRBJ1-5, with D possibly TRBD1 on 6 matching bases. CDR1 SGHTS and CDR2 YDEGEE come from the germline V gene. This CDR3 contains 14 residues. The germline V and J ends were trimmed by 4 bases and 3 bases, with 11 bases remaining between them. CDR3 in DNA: TGTGCCAGCAGCCTCAGACAGGTCAATCAGCCCCAGCATTTT. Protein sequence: CASSLRQVNQPQHF.

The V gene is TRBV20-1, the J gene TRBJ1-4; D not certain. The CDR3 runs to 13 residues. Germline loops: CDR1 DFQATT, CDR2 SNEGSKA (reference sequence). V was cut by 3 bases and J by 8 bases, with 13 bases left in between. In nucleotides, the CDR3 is TGCAGTGCTAGTCCCTTAGGGAGCGAAAAACTGTTTTTT. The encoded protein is CSASPLGSEKLFF.

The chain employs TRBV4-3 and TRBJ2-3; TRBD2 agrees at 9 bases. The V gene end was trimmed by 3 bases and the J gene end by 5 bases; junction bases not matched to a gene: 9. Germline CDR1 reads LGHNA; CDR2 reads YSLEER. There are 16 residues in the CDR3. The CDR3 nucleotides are TGCGCCAGCAGCCACTCCGGGCGGGAGGGTAGAGATACGCAGTATTTT. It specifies CASSHSGREGRDTQYF.

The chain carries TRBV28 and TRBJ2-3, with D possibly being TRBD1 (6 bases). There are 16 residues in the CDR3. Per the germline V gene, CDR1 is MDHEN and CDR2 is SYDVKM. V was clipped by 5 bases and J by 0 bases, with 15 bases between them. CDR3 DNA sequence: TGTGCCAGCAGTGGGACACGACAGGTTAGCACAGATACGCAGTATTTT. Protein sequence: CASSGTRQVSTDTQYF.

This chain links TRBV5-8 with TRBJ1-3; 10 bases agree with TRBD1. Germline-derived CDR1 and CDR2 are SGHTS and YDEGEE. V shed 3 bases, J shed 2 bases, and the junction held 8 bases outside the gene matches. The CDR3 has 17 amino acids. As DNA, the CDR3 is TGTGCCAGCAGCTCAAAACGAGACAGGGGGCCTGGAAACACCATATATTTT. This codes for CASSSKRDRGPGNTIYF.

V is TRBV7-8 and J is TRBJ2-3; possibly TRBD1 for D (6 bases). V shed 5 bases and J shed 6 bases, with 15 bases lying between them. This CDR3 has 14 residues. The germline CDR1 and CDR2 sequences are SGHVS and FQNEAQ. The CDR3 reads CASSTNTGSDTQYF. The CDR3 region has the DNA TGTGCCAGCAGCACGAACACAGGGTCGGATACGCAGTATTTT.